The 29 T cell receptor beta chains below were found in one sample sequenced in a study of T cell repertoires in ileal Crohn's disease. Profiled with immunoSEQ multiplex PCR; TCRdb holds only in-frame clones, not every one. Here the sample spans 2,600 or so clones, about four fifths being singletons. Time point here: neoterminal ileum biopsy at postoperative endoscopy, about 6 months after surgery. Source material: ileal tissue. The receptor set was obtained from an adult with Crohn's disease.

This chain connects TRBV29-1 to TRBJ1-3; D not certain. V lost 7 bases to trimming and J lost 4 bases, with 8 bases between them. Germline assignment: CDR1 SQVTM and CDR2 ANQGSEA. CDR3 length: 11 amino acids. In DNA form, the CDR3 reads TGCAGCGCCAAAGAGGGAAACACCATATATTTT. It encodes CSAKEGNTIYF. Complete variable domain (other parts from reference TRBV29-1 and TRBJ1-3): SAVISQKPSRDICQRGTSLTIQCQVDSQVTMMFWYRQQPGQSLTLIATANQGSEATYESGFVIDKFPISRPNLTFSTLTVSNMSPEDSSIYLCSAKEGNTIYFGEGSWLTVV.

The chain has TRBV6-6 and TRBJ1-5, with 8 bases that match TRBD1. The CDR3 covers 16 residues. V shed 0 bases and J 6 bases; nucleotides not matched to a gene: 7. CDR1 and CDR2 from the germline V gene are MNHNY and SVGAGI (reference sequence). CDR3 sequence (DNA): TGTGCCAGCAGTTACTCAGGACAGGGCGAGGGTCAGCCCCAGCATTTT. Protein sequence: CASSYSGQGEGQPQHF.

V usage is TRBV7-8 and J usage is TRBJ2-2, with 7 bases lining up with TRBD1. The CDR3 has 16 residues. With V trimmed by 1 base and J by 2 bases, 4 bases remained unmatched. CDR1 and CDR2 (germline): SGHVS, FQNEAQ. For the CDR3, the DNA is TGTGCCAGCAGCTTAGATAACAGGGGAAACACCGGGGAGCTGTTTTTT. It is translated as CASSLDNRGNTGELFF.

The V and J genes are TRBV5-4 and TRBJ2-3; 14 nucleotides match TRBD2. V trimming: 2 bases; J trimming: 3 bases; junction bases outside the gene matches: 2. The CDR3 length is 16 residues. Germline V gene data show CDR1 as SGHNT and CDR2 as YYREEE (reference sequence). The CDR3 sequence: CASSFRTSGRTDTQYF. DNA for the CDR3: TGTGCCAGCAGCTTTAGGACTAGCGGGAGGACAGATACGCAGTATTTT.

Only one count was recorded for this clone. The V and J genes are TRBV20-1 and TRBJ2-5; a weak D match, TRBD2 (5 bases). The J call may be incorrect, as the DNA end agrees better with TRBJ2-7. From germline, CDR1 is DFQATT and CDR2 SNEGSKA (reference sequence). This CDR3 has 11 amino acids. As DNA, the CDR3 is TGCAGTGCTAGTAGGGAGTACGAGCAGTACTTC. It translates to CSASREYEQYF.

A single count supports this clone. V gene TRBV9 combines with J gene TRBJ2-5; D unresolved. The CDR3 contains 15 residues. Trimming took off 0 bases at V and 2 bases at J, with 11 bases between the two ends. CDR1 SGDLS and CDR2 YYNGEE come from the germline V gene. The CDR3 coding sequence is TGTGCCAGCAGCGTAGGAGGTGGGTGGCAAGAGACCCAGTACTTC. Protein sequence: CASSVGGGWQETQYF.

V and J are TRBV25-1 and TRBJ2-7; 8 bases fit TRBD1. There are 14 residues in the CDR3. With V trimmed by 5 bases and J by 2 bases, 5 bases remained unmatched. Germline V CDR1 and CDR2: MGHDK, SYGVNS. The CDR3 sequence: CASSHGQGAYEQYF. The CDR3 region has the DNA TGTGCCAGCAGTCACGGACAGGGAGCCTACGAGCAGTACTTC.

The rearrangement links TRBV19 to TRBJ1-4; 9 bases match TRBD1. V trimming: 7 bases; J trimming: 5 bases; junction bases outside the gene matches: 2. The CDR3 covers 13 residues. The germline gives CDR1 LNHDA, CDR2 SQIVND (reference sequence). The CDR3 region has the DNA TGTGCCAGTACCGGACAGGGGAATGAAAAACTGTTTTTT. Translation gives CASTGQGNEKLFF. Drawing the rest from reference TRBV19 and TRBJ1-4, the complete variable domain is DGGITQSPKYLFRKEGQNVTLSCEQNLNHDAMYWYRQDPGQGLRLIYYSQIVNDFQKGDIAEGYSVSREKKESFPLTVTSAQKNPTAFYLCASTGQGNEKLFFGSGTQLSVL.

The chain uses TRBV18 and TRBJ2-1; D ambiguous. Between the trimmed V and J ends, which lost 4 bases and 0 bases, there was a span of 10 bases. CDR1 is KGHSH and CDR2 is LQKENI in the germline V gene. The CDR3 sequence is 15 residues long. The CDR3 DNA reads as TGTGCCAGCTCACTGGTGGCTAGCTCCTACAATGAGCAGTTCTTC. Its translation: CASSLVASSYNEQFF.

The gene calls are TRBV20-1 and TRBJ2-7; D is possibly TRBD1 (6 bases). This CDR3 spans 11 amino acids. Trimming cost V 5 bases and J 3 bases, with 8 bases left between them. CDR1 is DFQATT, CDR2 SNEGSKA, per germline (reference sequence). The CDR3 loop is CSAADSYEQYF. The CDR3 DNA reads TGCAGTGCTGCGGACAGCTACGAGCAGTACTTC.

The rearrangement links TRBV5-1 to TRBJ1-4, with D possibly matching TRBD1 (6 bases). V shed 4 bases and J shed 8 bases, with 12 bases lying between them. In germline, CDR1 is SGHRS, CDR2 YFSETQ. The CDR3 totals 13 residues. Here the CDR3 reads CASSADSNEKLFF. In nucleotides, the CDR3 is TGCGCCAGCAGCGCGGACAGTAACGAAAAACTGTTTTTT.

This chain links TRBV5-1 with TRBJ1-1; no firm D call. Germline assignment: CDR1 SGHRS and CDR2 YFSETQ. V lost 1 base and J 1 base, leaving 8 bases between the germline ends. The length of the CDR3 is 14 residues. The CDR3 sequence: CASSLQHPNTEAFF. In nucleotides, the CDR3 is TGCGCCAGCAGCTTGCAACATCCGAACACTGAAGCTTTCTTT.

The rearrangement joins TRBV19 to TRBJ2-7; possible D gene TRBD1, 5 bases. This CDR3 comprises 11 residues. V was cut by 9 bases and J by 3 bases, with 9 bases left in between. Germline values: CDR1 LNHDA, CDR2 SQIVND (reference sequence). The CDR3 nucleotides are TGTGCCAGCCAGGGCCTCTACGAGCAGTACTTC. Amino acid sequence: CASQGLYEQYF.

The chain employs TRBV6-5 and TRBJ1-5; 8 nucleotides agree with TRBD1. The CDR3 is 14 residues long. V trimming: 2 bases; J trimming: 9 bases; junction bases outside the gene matches: 6. The germline gives CDR1 MNHEY, CDR2 SVGAGI. This CDR3 is CASSYRRGLGPQHF. DNA for the CDR3: TGTGCCAGCAGTTACCGCAGGGGGCTAGGGCCCCAGCATTTT.

The gene calls are TRBV11-3 and TRBJ1-1; no firm D call. The germline V gene has CDR1 SGHNT and CDR2 YENEEA. There are 14 residues in the CDR3. The V and J ends lost 7 bases and 3 bases respectively, with 15 bases between them. This CDR3 is CASKQRQWYTEAFF. CDR3 DNA: TGTGCCAGCAAGCAGCGCCAATGGTACACTGAAGCTTTCTTT.

The genes are TRBV2 and TRBJ1-5, with no clear D. Germline lookup yields CDR1 SNHLY and CDR2 FYNNEI. The CDR3 length is 15 residues. Trimming removed 8 bases from V and 0 bases from J, with 14 bases in between. DNA of the CDR3: TGTGCCAGCCGTCGCGGGGATACTAGCAATCAGCCCCAGCATTTT. This encodes CASRRGDTSNQPQHF.

The chain recombines TRBV7-8 with TRBJ2-7; D perhaps matches TRBD1 (5 bases). Germline-derived CDR1 and CDR2 are SGHVS and FQNEAQ. This CDR3 spans 13 amino acids. V lost 9 bases and J lost 4, with 16 bases in between. The CDR3 nucleotides read TGTGCCAGTACGGCGGACATTTGGTACGAGCAGTACTTC. Amino acid sequence: CASTADIWYEQYF.

The V and J genes are TRBV5-1 and TRBJ2-1; TRBD2 aligns across 15 bases. Germline CDR1 and CDR2: SGHRS and YFSETQ. Trimming at V came to 0 bases and at J to 5 bases, leaving 3 bases not matched to a gene. CDR3 length equals 17 residues. CDR3 sequence reads: CASSLGGLAGGNNEQFF. The CDR3 region has the DNA TGCGCCAGCAGCTTGGGGGGACTAGCGGGAGGCAACAATGAGCAGTTCTTC.

The chain links TRBV7-3 to TRBJ1-5; D gene unclear. Deletions cut 5 bases from V and 3 bases from J, with 8 bases between. Germline V gives CDR1 SGHTA, CDR2 FQGTGA. CDR3 length: 13 amino acids. The chain's CDR3 is CASSPGNNQPQHF. The CDR3 DNA sequence: TGTGCCAGCAGCCCAGGAAACAATCAGCCCCAGCATTTT. Complete variable domain (other parts from reference TRBV7-3 and TRBJ1-5): GAGVSQTPSNKVTEKGKYVELRCDPISGHTALYWYRQSLGQGPEFLIYFQGTGAADDSGLPNDRFFAVRPEGSVSTLKIQRTERGDSAVYLCASSPGNNQPQHFGDGTRLSIL.

The CDR3 region has the DNA TGTGCCAGCTCACCTACAGGAGACAATGAGCAGTTCTTC. This gives the protein CASSPTGDNEQFF. The chain links TRBV18 to TRBJ2-1; a weak D match, TRBD1 (5 bases). V was pared by 3 bases and J by 5 bases, with 8 bases between. This CDR3 region has 13 residues. Germline V gene lookup returns CDR1 KGHSH and CDR2 LQKENI.

The chain combines TRBV5-1 with TRBJ1-4; 7 positions agree with TRBD1. Trimming took 4 bases from V and 11 from J; bases not matched to a gene: 11. The CDR3 contains 14 residues. Germline V CDR1 and CDR2: SGHRS, YFSETQ. The CDR3 loop is CASSTGTAPFKLFF. The CDR3 DNA reads TGCGCCAGCAGCACCGGGACAGCTCCGTTTAAACTGTTTTTT.

This chain uses TRBV5-8 with TRBJ1-2; 8 nucleotides agree with TRBD1. Trimming took 4 bases from V and 8 from J; bases not matched to a gene: 10. Germline-derived CDR1 and CDR2 are SGHTS and YDEGEE. The CDR3 sequence is 14 residues long. CDR3 nucleotides: TGTGCCAGCAGCGACAGGGGCGCGGTATCCGGCTACACCTTC. Amino acid sequence: CASSDRGAVSGYTF.

The gene calls are TRBV11-2 and TRBJ2-1; 9 bases line up with TRBD2. Germline CDR1 reads SGHAT; CDR2 reads FQNNGV. Losses at the gene ends were 1 base for V and 7 bases for J; bases not matched to a gene: 5. This CDR3 has 15 residues. CDR3 in amino acids: CASSLVGGGANEQFF. In nucleotides, the CDR3 is TGTGCCAGCAGCTTAGTGGGCGGGGGGGCGAATGAGCAGTTCTTC.

The V and J genes are TRBV29-1 and TRBJ2-1; no clear D gene. Trimming took 7 bases from V and 5 from J, leaving 6 bases between them. CDR3 length: 10 amino acids. Germline values: CDR1 SQVTM, CDR2 ANQGSEA. The CDR3 loop reads CSGAHNEQFF. CDR3 nucleotide sequence: TGCAGCGGGGCCCACAATGAGCAGTTCTTC.

J is TRBJ2-1 and V is TRBV5-6, with 8 positions matching TRBD2. J was trimmed by 9 bases and V by 4 bases; bases with no gene match: 12. This CDR3 has 15 amino acids. Germline CDR1 SGHDT, CDR2 YYEEEE. Here the CDR3 reads CASSLVAGNIGEQFF. The CDR3 DNA follows: TGTGCCAGCAGCCTGGTAGCGGGAAATATCGGTGAGCAGTTCTTC.

This clone is a singleton in its sample. This chain uses TRBV11-1 with TRBJ2-1; 8 nucleotides line up with TRBD2. V lost 1 base to trimming and J lost 9 bases; unmatched junction nucleotides: 5. The germline CDR1 and CDR2 sequences are SGHAT and FQDESV (reference sequence). The CDR3 length is 14 residues. CDR3 amino acids: CASSLDGRAGEQFF. In DNA form, the CDR3 reads TGTGCCAGCAGCTTAGACGGGAGGGCCGGTGAGCAGTTCTTC. Variable domain in full (rest from reference TRBV11-1 and TRBJ2-1): EAEVAQSPRYKITEKSQAVAFWCDPISGHATLYWYRQILGQGPELLVQFQDESVVDDSQLPKDRFSAERLKGVDSTLKIQPAELGDSAMYLCASSLDGRAGEQFFGPGTRLTVL.

The chain combines TRBV5-8 with TRBJ2-3; 8 bases are shared with TRBD1. The V segment lost 6 bases and the J segment 6 bases; nucleotides outside the gene matches: 9. CDR1 is SGHTS and CDR2 is YDEGEE in the germline V gene. CDR3 size: 14 residues. CDR3 sequence (DNA): TGTGCCAGCATCCAGACAGGGGTCAGCGATACGCAGTATTTT. Encoded protein: CASIQTGVSDTQYF.

The V call is TRBV27, the J call TRBJ1-4; the match to TRBD1 covers 7 bases. V lost 4 bases, J lost 4 bases, and 3 bases stayed unmatched. CDR1 MNHEY and CDR2 SMNVEV come from the germline V gene (reference sequence). This CDR3 contains 14 residues. The CDR3 reads CASSWTGINEKLFF. CDR3 sequence (DNA): TGTGCCAGCAGTTGGACAGGCATTAATGAAAAACTGTTTTTT. The variable domain in full, with the rest retrieved from reference TRBV27 and TRBJ1-4, is EAQVTQNPRYLITVTGKKLTVTCSQNMNHEYMSWYRQDPGLGLRQIYYSMNVEVTDKGDVPEGYKVSRKEKRNFPLILESPSPNQTSLYFCASSWTGINEKLFFGSGTQLSVL.

The chain uses TRBV10-3 and TRBJ2-2; 8 bases map to TRBD2. CDR3 length: 15 residues. CDR1 and CDR2 (germline): ENHRY, SYGVKD. J was trimmed by 0 bases and V by 7 bases; bases with no gene match: 4. The CDR3 DNA reads TGTGCCATCACTTGGGGACTAGCGAACACCGGGGAGCTGTTTTTT. It specifies CAITWGLANTGELFF.